A single sample is the source of the 20 T cell receptor beta chains below, sequenced in a study of T-cell memory formation after mild COVID-19. TCRdb called the 5' RACE reads again in MiXCR, with one record for every CDR3 protein. The repertoire includes fewer than 150,000 distinct CDR3 sequences, about 6% of them detected once, and approximately 2% sits in the top ten. Sequencing was done on a sample of PBMCs or a T cell subset sorted from them (not recorded which). Receptor source: an adult woman who had mild COVID-19 (a few samples of this study predate the infection). Cell type and time point are not known.

The rearrangement joins TRBV7-2 to TRBJ2-5; TRBD1 matches at 7 bases. V was clipped by 5 bases and J by 7 bases; unmatched bases: 7. The CDR3 totals 13 residues. The germline gives CDR1 SGHTA, CDR2 FQGNSA. Here the CDR3 reads CASSEGAGGTQYF. The CDR3 DNA sequence: TGTGCCAGCAGCGAGGGGGCAGGAGGGACCCAGTACTTC.

This clonotype was counted between two and nine times. This chain joins TRBV7-8 and TRBJ2-2, with 7 bases lining up with TRBD2. Trimming cost V 6 bases and J 0 bases; bases outside gene matches: 7. The length of the CDR3 is 16 residues. Germline V gene data show CDR1 as SGHVS and CDR2 as FQNEAQ. This chain's CDR3 is CASSSRGTTNTGELFF. As DNA, the CDR3 is TGTGCCAGCAGTTCCCGCGGGACTACGAACACCGGGGAGCTGTTTTTT.

In this sample, this clonotype turned up many times. The chain links TRBV7-7 to TRBJ2-3; D is possibly TRBD1 (7 bases). This CDR3 region has 15 residues. Per the germline V gene, CDR1 is SSHAT and CDR2 is FNYEAQ (reference sequence). V lost 8 bases, J lost 6 bases, and 21 bases lay in between. The CDR3 nucleotides are TGTGCCAGCGGAATGGGGGGCAGGGGGATGGATACGCAGTATTTT. This encodes CASGMGGRGMDTQYF.

This chain uses TRBV7-8 with TRBJ2-6; 10 positions agree with TRBD1. CDR1 is SGHVS and CDR2 is FQNEAQ in the germline V gene. With V trimmed by 3 bases and J by 4 bases, 6 bases remained unmatched. The CDR3 is 17 amino acids. Here the CDR3 reads CASSFPGQGLGANVLTF. CDR3 DNA sequence: TGTGCCAGCAGCTTCCCGGGACAGGGGTTGGGGGCCAACGTCCTGACTTTC.

This clonotype has at least ten counts. This chain uses TRBV30 with TRBJ1-1, with TRBD1 as a possible D gene (5 bases). CDR1 is GTSNPN, CDR2 SVGIG, per germline (reference sequence). The CDR3 totals 15 residues. V shed 4 bases and J shed 7 bases, with 22 bases lying between them. CDR3 region: CAWISPRRGTNEAFF. The DNA of the CDR3 is TGTGCCTGGATCTCACCTCGACGAGGGACGAATGAAGCTTTCTTT. The full variable domain, in which reference TRBV30 and TRBJ1-1 provide the parts outside the CDR3, is SQTIHQWPATLVQPVGSPLSLECTVEGTSNPNLYWYRQAAGRGLQLLFYSVGIGQISSEVPQNLSASRPQDRQFILSSKKLLLSDSGFYLCAWISPRRGTNEAFFGQGTRLTVV.

The chain joins TRBV24-1 to TRBJ2-1; TRBD1 agrees at 8 bases. From germline, CDR1 is KGHDR and CDR2 SFDVKD. V lost 2 bases, J lost 10 bases, and 3 bases stayed unmatched. This CDR3 has 13 amino acids. The CDR3 is CATSDSGGSEQFF. The CDR3 DNA is TGTGCCACCAGTGATTCAGGGGGCTCCGAGCAGTTCTTC.

This clonotype was counted many times. The CDR3 sequence: CASSLGAGKNEKLFF. DNA for the CDR3: TGTGCCAGCAGTTTAGGGGCAGGGAAGAATGAAAAACTGTTTTTT. The gene calls are TRBV12-3 or TRBV12-4 and TRBJ1-4; D is possibly TRBD1 (5 bases). CDR3 length equals 15 residues. V was shortened by 1 base and J by 5 bases, with 11 bases between the two germline ends.

This chain uses TRBV19 with TRBJ2-1, with D hard to call. CDR3 size: 12 residues. Trimming left V 3 bases short and J 15 bases short, with 15 bases between. The V gene's germline CDR1 is LNHDA and CDR2 SQIVND (reference sequence). The CDR3: CASSIRADDRFF. As DNA, the CDR3 is TGTGCCAGTAGTATTAGGGCGGACGATCGGTTCTTC.

This clonotype appeared many times. The CDR3 spells CASSEYWVGGFYEQYF. DNA of the CDR3: TGTGCCAGCAGTGAATACTGGGTCGGGGGGTTCTACGAGCAGTACTTC. V gene TRBV6-1 combines with J gene TRBJ2-7, with TRBD2 matching 7 bases. The CDR3 extends over 16 amino acids. Germline CDR1 reads MNHNS; CDR2 reads SASEGT. The J segment lost 3 bases and the V segment lost 2 bases, leaving 10 bases of the junction unmatched.

This clonotype was counted a few times. V and J are TRBV14 and TRBJ1-1; D possibly corresponds to TRBD1 (6 bases). V was clipped by 5 bases and J by 5 bases, with 18 bases between them. CDR1 is SGHDN, CDR2 FVKESK, per germline. The CDR3 is 15 residues long. The CDR3 DNA follows: TGTGCCAGCAGCATATCCGGGACACGGGTAACTGAAGCTTTCTTT. Translation: CASSISGTRVTEAFF.

This clonotype has a count of ten or more. The V call is TRBV5-6, the J call TRBJ2-3, with 7 nucleotides matching TRBD1. V lost 3 bases to trimming and J lost 1 base; unmatched junction nucleotides: 5. The CDR3 consists of 15 residues. CDR1 SGHDT and CDR2 YYEEEE come from the germline V gene. The CDR3 region is CASSSPTGRTDTQYF. CDR3 nucleotide sequence: TGTGCCAGCAGCTCACCGACAGGGCGCACAGATACGCAGTATTTT.

This clonotype was recorded a few times. The chain is built from TRBV12-3 or TRBV12-4 and TRBJ1-5; 8 bases are shared with TRBD1. This CDR3 spans 17 amino acids. V dropped 6 bases and J dropped 0; count of bases not matched to a gene: 10. CDR3 in amino acids: CASSLNRGGVSNQPQHF. The DNA for the CDR3 is TGTGCCAGCAGCCTTAACAGGGGGGGTGTTAGCAATCAGCCCCAGCATTTT.

This clonotype came up a few times. The chain employs TRBV12-3 or TRBV12-4 and TRBJ1-2; D may be TRBD1 (5 bases). Trimming took 10 bases from V and 4 from J, leaving 16 bases between them. The CDR3 consists of 13 residues. CDR3 loop: CATTPGGVYGYTF. CDR3 coding DNA: TGTGCCACCACGCCGGGGGGGGTCTATGGCTACACCTTC.

This clonotype was observed many times. The chain joins TRBV12-3 or TRBV12-4 to TRBJ1-1; unclear D gene. Trimming removed 4 bases at V and 2 bases at J, with 11 bases between. The CDR3 has 14 amino acids. The DNA for the CDR3 is TGTGCCAGCAGTTACGTCGGGGTCAACACTGAAGCTTTCTTT. It encodes CASSYVGVNTEAFF.

The chain joins TRBV9 to TRBJ1-6; 10 bases are shared with TRBD1. The germline V gene has CDR1 SGDLS and CDR2 YYNGEE. V trimming: 4 bases; J trimming: 9 bases; junction bases outside the gene matches: 10. The CDR3 length is 16 residues. CDR3 sequence reads: CASSPREGTGASPLHF. Here the CDR3 DNA reads TGTGCCAGCAGCCCTAGAGAAGGGACAGGGGCTTCACCCCTCCACTTT. Filled out from reference TRBV9 and TRBJ1-6, the complete variable domain reads DSGVTQTPKHLITATGQRVTLRCSPRSGDLSVYWYQQSLDQGLQFLIQYYNGEERAKGNILERFSAQQFPDLHSELNLSSLELGDSALYFCASSPREGTGASPLHFGNGTRLTVT.

In its sample, this clonotype was seen a few times. The chain combines TRBV30 with TRBJ2-7, with D hard to call. Trimming took off 0 bases at V and 5 bases at J, with 11 bases between the two ends. CDR3 length: 13 amino acids. Germline assignment: CDR1 GTSNPN and CDR2 SVGIG (reference sequence). CDR3 DNA sequence: TGTGCCTGGAGTGTACAAGTGACCCACGAGCAGTACTTC. Translated: CAWSVQVTHEQYF.

This clonotype was seen a few times. The chain uses TRBV7-9 and TRBJ1-2; D gene uncertain. Germline V gives CDR1 SEHNR, CDR2 FQNEAQ (reference sequence). The CDR3 has 14 amino acids. The V gene lost 5 bases and the J gene lost 4 bases, with 14 bases spanning the gap. CDR3 DNA sequence: TGTGCCAGCAGCACAGTGTCAGTCGGCTATGGCTACACCTTC. This codes for CASSTVSVGYGYTF.

This clonotype appeared many times. In nucleotides, the CDR3 is TGTGCCAGCAGTCGGACGGTCTCCTACGAGCAGTACTTC. The encoded protein is CASSRTVSYEQYF. This chain joins TRBV12-3 or TRBV12-4 and TRBJ2-7; D is uncertain. Trimming took 5 bases from V and 0 from J, leaving 8 bases between them. CDR3 length: 13 residues.

This clonotype was picked up many times. CDR3 protein: CASSARDRGPSGNTIYF. In DNA, the CDR3 is TGTGCCAGCAGTGCCCGGGACAGGGGCCCATCTGGAAACACCATATATTTT. The chain carries TRBV6-5 and TRBJ1-3; 10 bases line up with TRBD1. The germline gives CDR1 MNHEY, CDR2 SVGAGI. This CDR3 is built from 17 residues. After removal of 5 bases from V and 1 base from J, the junction contained 8 bases not matched to a gene.

This chain uses TRBV12-3 or TRBV12-4 with TRBJ1-1, with a possible D match to TRBD1 (5 bases). This CDR3 is built from 15 residues. Trimming removed 1 base from V and 5 bases from J, with 14 bases in between. The CDR3 reads CASSLGGTRRTEAFF. The DNA for the CDR3 is TGTGCCAGCAGTTTAGGCGGGACCCGGAGGACTGAAGCTTTCTTT.